The present T cell receptor beta chain was sequenced within a study of shared T cell receptors in the human thymus. The repertoire was sequenced with immunoSEQ multiplex PCR; TCRdb's copy has only in-frame clones and lacks some. The sample gives approximately 400,000 clones, approximately 95% of which show up once; approximately 0.02% is in the top ten. Germline V gene sequence: CDR1 SGDLS, CDR2 YYNGEE. This CDR3 is built from 16 residues. Trimming removed 0 bases at V and 5 bases at J, with 15 bases between. The gene calls are TRBV9 and TRBJ2-1, with D perhaps TRBD2 (6 bases). The sequenced material came from thymocytes. The clonotype was recovered from a human donor. The CDR3 DNA reads TGTGCCAGCAGCGTAGAGAACGGGAGAGCCCACAATGAGCAGTTCTTC. It is translated as CASSVENGRAHNEQFF.